The 32 T cell receptor beta chains below all came from one sample that was sequenced in a study of circulating and synovial CD4+ cells in juvenile arthritis. Here immunoSEQ multiplex PCR was the method, and the copy in TCRdb shows in-frame clones only, minus some. The sample contains approximately 35,000 clones, roughly 96% of which appear only once. The sequenced sample was CD4+ T cells from blood. The receptors here all came from a human donor with juvenile idiopathic arthritis.

V gene TRBV4-3 combines with J gene TRBJ1-2; TRBD1 might be the D (5 bases). This CDR3 spans 16 amino acids. V lost 0 bases to trimming and J lost 4 bases, with 15 bases between them. CDR1 and CDR2 (germline): LGHNA, YSLEER. CDR3 amino acids: CASSQEAGIVGYGYTF. The CDR3 DNA reads TGCGCCAGCAGCCAAGAAGCAGGGATTGTCGGCTATGGCTACACCTTC.

This chain connects TRBV4-3 to TRBJ2-1, with 13 bases matching TRBD2. CDR3 size: 20 residues. Germline V gene sequence: CDR1 LGHNA, CDR2 YSLEER. V was pared by 0 bases and J by 1 base, with 9 bases of the junction left unmatched. The CDR3 bases are TGCGCCAGCAGCCAAGAACTAGCGGGAGGGGGGTTCATGTCCTACAATGAGCAGTTCTTC. As protein: CASSQELAGGGFMSYNEQFF.

The chain joins TRBV10-2 to TRBJ1-5; 7 positions agree with TRBD1. In germline, CDR1 is WSHSY, CDR2 SAAADI. The CDR3 loop spans 13 amino acids. V was clipped by 6 bases and J by 6 bases; unmatched bases: 5. CDR3 nucleotide sequence: TGCGCCAGCAGGCAGGGGGGCGGTCAGCCCCAGCATTTT. Its translation is CASRQGGGQPQHF.

The rearrangement uses TRBV28 and TRBJ1-2; tentatively, D is TRBD1 (6 bases). The CDR3 spans 16 residues. Looked up from germline, CDR1 is MDHEN and CDR2 is SYDVKM. Trimming removed 3 bases from V and 3 bases from J, with 17 bases in between. The CDR3 region is CASSFGAAGAYYGYTF. In DNA form, the CDR3 reads TGTGCCAGCAGTTTTGGGGCGGCGGGGGCTTACTATGGCTACACCTTC.

The chain couples TRBV7-2 to TRBJ2-1; D gene uncertain. There are 15 residues in the CDR3. Germline V gives CDR1 SGHTA, CDR2 FQGNSA. The V end was cut by 3 bases, the J end by 8 bases, with 17 bases between. The CDR3, as DNA: TGTGCCAGCAGCTTTACCTTCGGCTGGCTAGATGAGCAGTTCTTC. It yields the protein CASSFTFGWLDEQFF.

This clone came up a few times. The gene calls are TRBV2 and TRBJ1-3; D call uncertain. V lost 5 bases and J 4 bases, leaving 6 bases between the germline ends. The CDR3 has 12 amino acids. Germline CDR1 SNHLY, CDR2 FYNNEI. CDR3 bases: TGTGCCAGCAGTCCCGAGGGAAACACCATATATTTT. It encodes CASSPEGNTIYF.

In nucleotides, the CDR3 is TGTGCCAGCCGAGGGGGCCAAGAGACCCAGTACTTC. Translated, it gives CASRGGQETQYF. The chain employs TRBV6-5 and TRBJ2-5, with D possibly TRBD1 on 6 matching bases. The CDR3 runs 12 residues. The germline CDR1 and CDR2 sequences are MNHEY and SVGAGI. V lost 8 bases to trimming and J lost 1 base, with 8 bases between them.

In its sample, this clone was seen once. V and J are TRBV27 and TRBJ2-1, with D perhaps matching TRBD1 (5 bases). There are 13 residues in the CDR3. The V and J ends lost 2 bases and 9 bases respectively, with 11 bases between them. Looked up from germline, CDR1 is MNHEY and CDR2 is SMNVEV (reference sequence). The CDR3 here is CASSLLRVGEQFF. For the CDR3, the DNA is TGTGCCAGCAGTTTACTCAGGGTGGGTGAGCAGTTCTTC.

This sequence joins TRBV7-3 and TRBJ2-2, with a possible D match to TRBD1 (6 bases). V gave up 4 bases and J gave up 2 bases, with 11 bases separating them. This CDR3 spans 15 amino acids. CDR1 and CDR2 from the germline V gene are SGHTA and FQGTGA. The CDR3 region has the DNA TGTGCCAGCAGCTCGGGACAAAAAAACACCGGGGAGCTGTTTTTT. Translated, it gives CASSSGQKNTGELFF.

The chain has TRBV11-2 and TRBJ2-2; perhaps TRBD2 as D (6 bases). CDR3 length equals 15 residues. Trimming left V 1 base short and J 0 bases short, with 6 bases between. CDR1 and CDR2 (germline): SGHAT, FQNNGV. The CDR3 DNA reads TGTGCCAGCAGCTTAGCGGGGGCGAACACCGGGGAGCTGTTTTTT. As protein: CASSLAGANTGELFF.

The V gene is TRBV6-1, the J gene TRBJ2-7; possible D gene TRBD1, 5 bases. CDR1 is MNHNS, CDR2 SASEGT, per germline. Trimming cost V 5 bases and J 3 bases, with 11 bases left between them. This CDR3 spans 13 amino acids. The CDR3 nucleotides read TGTGCCAGCAGTCTGTTGACAGACTACGAGCAGTACTTC. Its protein is CASSLLTDYEQYF.

The V call is TRBV5-4, the J call TRBJ2-2; D gene unclear. Germline lookup yields CDR1 SGHNT and CDR2 YYREEE (reference sequence). The CDR3 is 15 residues long. The V end lost 0 bases, the J end lost 1 base, and 7 bases lay between the germline ends. The CDR3 loop is CASSLGLKNTGELFF. CDR3 bases: TGTGCCAGCAGCTTGGGTCTAAAGAACACCGGGGAGCTGTTTTTT. The variable domain in full, completed from reference TRBV5-4 and TRBJ2-2, reads ETGVTQSPTHLIKTRGQQVTLRCSSQSGHNTVSWYQQALGQGPQFIFQYYREEENGRGNFPPRFSGLQFPNYSSELNVNALELDDSALYLCASSLGLKNTGELFFGEGSRLTVL.

The V call is TRBV5-1, the J call TRBJ1-2; 7 nucleotides agree with TRBD1. CDR3 length: 14 amino acids. Per germline, CDR1 SGHRS and CDR2 YFSETQ. The trim removed 2 bases at V and 2 bases at J, leaving 3 bases unmatched. The CDR3 DNA reads as TGCGCCAGCAGCTTAGAGACAGGGAACTATGGCTACACCTTC. This translates into CASSLETGNYGYTF.

The V call is TRBV5-6, the J call TRBJ2-3; D not certain. V was clipped by 1 base and J by 2 bases, with 14 bases between them. In germline, CDR1 is SGHDT, CDR2 YYEEEE. This CDR3 has 16 amino acids. The CDR3 here is CASSLNSPRNTDTQYF. CDR3 sequence (DNA): TGTGCCAGCAGCTTGAACAGCCCAAGAAACACAGATACGCAGTATTTT.

The chain links TRBV11-2 to TRBJ1-5; D is possibly TRBD1 (6 bases). Germline V gene lookup returns CDR1 SGHAT and CDR2 FQNNGV. The length of the CDR3 is 15 residues. Trimming took off 5 bases at V and 1 base at J, with 12 bases between the two ends. The CDR3 loop reads CASSEQGRSNQPQHF. The CDR3 bases are TGTGCCAGCAGCGAACAGGGTCGGAGCAATCAGCCCCAGCATTTT.

The chain is built from TRBV10-3 and TRBJ2-1; 8 nucleotides agree with TRBD1. Unmatched junction bases numbered 2, after V lost 3 bases and J lost 1 base. This CDR3 has 15 residues. Per germline, CDR1 ENHRY and CDR2 SYGVKD. CDR3 sequence (DNA): TGTGCCATCAGTGAAACAGGGGGATCCTACAATGAGCAGTTCTTC. This encodes CAISETGGSYNEQFF.

The gene calls are TRBV7-6 and TRBJ2-3; 10 bases are shared with TRBD2. The germline gives CDR1 SGHVS, CDR2 FNYEAQ. The CDR3 sequence is 16 residues long. The V and J ends lost 0 bases and 4 bases, in that order; junction bases with no gene match: 4. The CDR3 nucleotides read TGTGCCAGCAGCTTAGCACTAGCGGGACCGTCAGATACGCAGTATTTT. Translating gives CASSLALAGPSDTQYF.

The gene calls are TRBV4-3 and TRBJ2-5; D call uncertain. There are 13 residues in the CDR3. V lost 2 bases to trimming and J lost 5 bases, with 9 bases between them. CDR1 is LGHNA, CDR2 YSLEER, per germline. CDR3 sequence: CASSQNWLETQYF. Written as DNA, the CDR3 is TGCGCCAGCAGCCAAAATTGGCTGGAGACCCAGTACTTC.

The chain is built from TRBV4-3 and TRBJ2-5, with D uncertain. The CDR3 runs 13 residues. V dropped 3 bases and J dropped 1 base, with 6 bases sitting between them. Germline V CDR1 and CDR2: LGHNA, YSLEER. In DNA form, the CDR3 reads TGCGCCAGCAGCCAGGAGACCCAAGAGACCCAGTACTTC. Amino acids: CASSQETQETQYF.

The chain uses TRBV6-1 and TRBJ2-7; 10 bases match TRBD1. V lost 7 bases, J lost 1 base, and 4 bases stayed unmatched. Germline V gene data show CDR1 as MNHNS and CDR2 as SASEGT. The CDR3 has 14 residues. CDR3 nucleotide sequence: TGTGCCAGCACAGGACAGGGGGATTCCTACGAGCAGTACTTC. Its translation is CASTGQGDSYEQYF.

The rearrangement uses TRBV19 and TRBJ2-3; TRBD2 agrees at 13 bases. In germline, CDR1 is LNHDA, CDR2 SQIVND (reference sequence). The CDR3 consists of 15 residues. The ends lost 6 bases at V and 10 bases at J; junction bases unmatched: 10. CDR3 amino acids: CASSKLAGGDRAQYF. CDR3 nucleotide sequence: TGTGCCAGTAGCAAACTAGCGGGAGGGGATCGTGCGCAGTATTTT.

The V and J genes are TRBV11-3 and TRBJ1-1; D may be TRBD1 (5 bases). V was trimmed by 1 base and J by 6 bases, leaving 12 bases between them. Germline V lookup: CDR1 SGHNT, CDR2 YENEEA. The CDR3 is 14 residues long. The CDR3 bases are TGTGCCAGCAGCTTAGGGCAGGGAAGGGCTGAAGCTTTCTTT. Its protein product is CASSLGQGRAEAFF.

The chain carries TRBV6-1 and TRBJ1-1; D gene uncertain. The CDR3 sequence is 13 residues long. Germline V gives CDR1 MNHNS, CDR2 SASEGT. V gave up 5 bases and J gave up 1 base, with 8 bases separating them. The DNA of the CDR3 is TGTGCCAGCAGTCCTAACCAGAACACTGAAGCTTTCTTT. The encoded protein is CASSPNQNTEAFF.

This chain uses TRBV7-9 with TRBJ1-1; tentatively, D is TRBD1 (5 bases). The CDR3 runs to 14 residues. The germline CDR1 and CDR2 sequences are SEHNR and FQNEAQ (reference sequence). Trimming removed 2 bases at V and 4 bases at J, with 11 bases between. The CDR3 here is CASSLQGLGTEAFF. The CDR3 region has the DNA TGTGCCAGCAGCTTACAGGGACTGGGCACTGAAGCTTTCTTT. Looking up the rest from reference TRBV7-9 and TRBJ1-1 gives the full variable domain: DTGVSQNPRHKITKRGQNVTFRCDPISEHNRLYWYRQTLGQGPEFLTYFQNEAQLEKSRLLSDRFSAERPKGSFSTLEIQRTEQGDSAMYLCASSLQGLGTEAFFGQGTRLTVV.

This clone was recorded a few times. The DNA of the CDR3 is TGTGCCAGCAGTTTAGCGGTTAACTATGGCTACACCTTC. Its translation is CASSLAVNYGYTF. V gene TRBV28 combines with J gene TRBJ1-2; D is undetermined. CDR1 MDHEN and CDR2 SYDVKM come from the germline V gene. CDR3 length: 13 amino acids. V was cut by 2 bases and J by 1 base, with 5 bases left in between.

The chain carries TRBV6-6 and TRBJ1-5, with a possible D match to TRBD1 (5 bases). CDR3 length: 14 amino acids. CDR1 MNHNY and CDR2 SVGAGI come from the germline V gene (reference sequence). The ends were cut back, 6 bases at V and 11 bases at J, with 20 bases in the middle. The CDR3 bases are TGTGCCAGCAGGGGGGGGACGGCCGGGGGGTCCCAGCATTTT. Translating it yields CASRGGTAGGSQHF.

V and J are TRBV28 and TRBJ2-3; D possibly corresponds to TRBD2 (6 bases). Per germline, CDR1 MDHEN and CDR2 SYDVKM. This CDR3 is built from 16 residues. With 8 bases removed from V and 5 bases from J, the gap between germline ends came to 23 bases. CDR3 sequence: CASSANALGGVDTQYF. CDR3 in DNA: TGTGCCAGCTCGGCTAATGCCCTGGGGGGAGTAGATACGCAGTATTTT.

The J gene is TRBJ1-2, the V gene TRBV5-1; D not certain. Deletions cut 5 bases from V and 10 bases from J, with 15 bases between. The CDR3 is 12 residues long. CDR1 is SGHRS and CDR2 is YFSETQ in the germline V gene. The CDR3 bases are TGCGCCAGCAGAGTTGGGGAGGGAATCTACACCTTC. Translating it yields CASRVGEGIYTF.

The chain carries TRBV28 and TRBJ1-2; the D gene is possibly TRBD1 (5 bases). Germline-derived CDR1 and CDR2 are MDHEN and SYDVKM. The CDR3 contains 12 residues. The V end was cut by 5 bases, the J end by 3 bases, with 7 bases between. The CDR3 bases are TGTGCCAGCAGTCTAGGGGACTATGGCTACACCTTC. Translation gives CASSLGDYGYTF.

CDR3 nucleotides: TGCGCCAGCAGCCGGGAGGGACTCTCCTACAATGAGCAGTTCTTC. This sequence encodes CASSREGLSYNEQFF. The rearrangement links TRBV4-3 to TRBJ2-1; 7 bases fit TRBD2. CDR1 is LGHNA, CDR2 YSLEER, per germline. CDR3 length equals 15 residues. Trimming took 4 bases from V and 0 from J; bases not matched to a gene: 3.

V usage is TRBV11-2 and J usage is TRBJ1-1; 7 nucleotides match TRBD1. Trimming cost V 1 base and J 3 bases; bases outside gene matches: 8. The CDR3 has 16 amino acids. Germline values: CDR1 SGHAT, CDR2 FQNNGV. The CDR3 region is CASSLGRGTDDTEAFF. CDR3 coding DNA: TGTGCCAGCAGCTTAGGTAGGGGGACAGATGACACTGAAGCTTTCTTT.

The chain uses TRBV7-3 and TRBJ2-7; D gene uncertain. CDR3 length equals 16 residues. Trimming removed 5 bases from V and 1 base from J, with 18 bases in between. Germline assignment: CDR1 SGHTA and CDR2 FQGTGA. The CDR3 DNA reads TGTGCCAGCAGCCCAGGCGCGTTATTAAATTCCTACGAGCAGTACTTC. Amino acids: CASSPGALLNSYEQYF. Complete variable domain (other parts from reference TRBV7-3 and TRBJ2-7): GAGVSQTPSNKVTEKGKYVELRCDPISGHTALYWYRQSLGQGPEFLIYFQGTGAADDSGLPNDRFFAVRPEGSVSTLKIQRTERGDSAVYLCASSPGALLNSYEQYFGPGTRLTVT.